Described below is a single T cell receptor (beta chain) sequence and its context. Its antigen is not identified. This entry comes from a study of cytomegalovirus exposure and HLA in healthy donors. General observations from the study: The classifier was said to identify cytomegalovirus status with high specificity and sensitivity. An analysis done earlier found most TCR beta V segments productive about 87% or about 30% of the time. 164 TCR beta chains were listed as cytomegalovirus-associated. Highly shared variants forming one cluster were likely a sequencing artifact.

The PCR contained 60 Vbeta and 13 Jbeta primers. TCRdb's table, derived via immunoSEQ multiplex PCR, lists solely in-frame clones and lacks some. This sample carries approximately 110,000 clones, about 16% of them seen once, and the ten largest clones take roughly 0.8%. This CDR3 has 15 residues. Germline V lookup: CDR1 LNHNV, CDR2 YYDKDF (reference sequence). V gave up 4 bases and J gave up 0 bases, with 10 bases separating them. The chain couples TRBV15 to TRBJ2-1, with D hard to call. This TCR derives from a female donor in good health and CMV-seronegative. Sequencing used PBMCs. The DNA for the CDR3 is TGTGCCACCAGCATAGTGACTGGCTCCTACAATGAGCAGTTCTTC. Protein sequence: CATSIVTGSYNEQFF.